This entry lists 12 T cell receptor beta chains sequenced from one sample in a study of T-cell memory formation after mild COVID-19. TCRdb redid the calling of the 5' RACE reads with MiXCR, one entry per CDR3 protein. This sample has 240,000 or so distinct CDR3 sequences, with more than 8% found just once. Source material: PBMCs or a T cell subset sorted from them (not recorded which). Receptors were obtained from a man aged 18-30 years who had mild COVID-19 (a few samples of this study predate the infection). Cell type and time point are not known.

This clonotype was recorded a few times. The chain is built from TRBV12-3 or TRBV12-4 and TRBJ2-7; D is ambiguous. V lost 4 bases, J lost 7 bases, and 20 bases lay in between. The CDR3 sequence is 15 residues long. In DNA, the CDR3 is TGTGCCAGCAGTTCCAACAAGGGCGGCTTGAGGGAGCAGTACTTC. Translating gives CASSSNKGGLREQYF.

Written as DNA, the CDR3 is TGCAGTGCTCCACAGGGGTTCACTGAAGCTTTCTTT. Translated: CSAPQGFTEAFF. The chain employs TRBV20-1 and TRBJ1-1; 7 nucleotides line up with TRBD1. V was pared by 5 bases and J by 4 bases, with 4 bases of the junction left unmatched. Germline CDR1 DFQATT, CDR2 SNEGSKA (reference sequence). The CDR3 runs to 12 residues.

This clonotype was recorded a few times. The chain recombines TRBV7-3 with TRBJ2-2; 8 bases map to TRBD1. From germline, CDR1 is SGHTA and CDR2 FQGTGA. V trimming: 5 bases; J trimming: 4 bases; junction bases outside the gene matches: 9. This CDR3 region has 16 residues. DNA of the CDR3: TGTGCCAGCAGCCCTACCCAGGACAGGGCCACCGGGGAGCTGTTTTTT. Encoded protein: CASSPTQDRATGELFF. The whole variable domain, remainder taken from reference TRBV7-3 and TRBJ2-2, is GAGVSQTPSNKVTEKGKYVELRCDPISGHTALYWYRQSLGQGPEFLIYFQGTGAADDSGLPNDRFFAVRPEGSVSTLKIQRTERGDSAVYLCASSPTQDRATGELFFGEGSRLTVL.

The chain has TRBV29-1 and TRBJ2-1, with no clear D. The germline V gene encodes CDR1 SQVTM and CDR2 ANQGSEA. The CDR3 length is 14 residues. V was clipped by 5 bases and J by 0 bases, with 11 bases between them. CDR3 in DNA: TGCAGCGTTTTCGAAACCGACTCCTACAATGAGCAGTTCTTC. Its translation is CSVFETDSYNEQFF.

This chain uses TRBV13 with TRBJ1-1; D is uncertain. CDR1 and CDR2 from the germline V gene are PRHDT and FYEKMQ (reference sequence). The CDR3 runs to 11 residues. Trimming shortened V by 6 bases and J by 5 bases, and 7 bases separated the two germline ends. DNA of the CDR3: TGTGCCAGCAGGGGCGGGACTGAAGCTTTCTTT. Translating it yields CASRGGTEAFF.

This clonotype showed up just a few times. V gene TRBV4-3 combines with J gene TRBJ2-6; tentative D call: TRBD1 (6 bases). V lost 5 bases and J 0 bases, leaving 14 bases between the germline ends. This CDR3 spans 17 amino acids. CDR1 is LGHNA and CDR2 is YSLEER in the germline V gene. CDR3 nucleotide sequence: TGCGCCAGCAGCGCCCTAGGGGGATTCTCTGGGGCCAACGTCCTGACTTTC. As protein: CASSALGGFSGANVLTF.

The sample holds many counts of this clonotype. The chain couples TRBV20-1 to TRBJ2-3; 10 bases align to TRBD2. The germline V gene has CDR1 DFQATT and CDR2 SNEGSKA (reference sequence). The length of the CDR3 is 14 residues. V trimming: 6 bases; J trimming: 2 bases; junction bases outside the gene matches: 5. CDR3 in amino acids: CSARTSGNTDTQYF. The CDR3 nucleotides read TGCAGTGCCCGGACTAGCGGAAACACAGATACGCAGTATTTT.

In its sample, this clonotype was seen a few times. The chain carries TRBV10-3 and TRBJ2-5, with D perhaps TRBD1 or TRBD2 (6 bases each). V was cut by 4 bases and J by 7 bases, with 19 bases left in between. Per germline, CDR1 ENHRY and CDR2 SYGVKD. This CDR3 has 15 amino acids. CDR3 loop: CAISAIGGIPGTQYF. DNA for the CDR3: TGTGCCATCAGTGCGATAGGGGGGATCCCCGGGACCCAGTACTTC.

This chain links TRBV28 with TRBJ1-2; no clear D gene. The germline V gene has CDR1 MDHEN and CDR2 SYDVKM. CDR3 length: 11 residues. V was shortened by 5 bases and J by 5 bases, with 6 bases between the two germline ends. This CDR3 is CASSHLYGYTF. The DNA of the CDR3 is TGTGCCAGCAGTCACCTTTATGGCTACACCTTC.

The sample holds a few counts of this clonotype. V gene TRBV4-3 combines with J gene TRBJ1-2, with 7 bases fitting TRBD1. J lost 5 bases, V lost 3 bases, and 6 bases had no gene match. CDR1 is LGHNA and CDR2 is YSLEER in the germline V gene. CDR3 size: 14 residues. In nucleotides, the CDR3 is TGCGCCAGCAGCCAGGGGGACAGTCCTTATGGCTACACCTTC. Protein: CASSQGDSPYGYTF.

About this clonotype itself: A junction end diverges from the germline sequence, so it may reflect a read error. The V and J genes are TRBV20-1 and TRBJ2-5; the D is unclear. Germline-derived CDR1 and CDR2 are DFQATT and SNEGSKA (reference sequence). The CDR3 has 10 residues. The CDR3 bases are TGCAGTGCTAAGCAGGAGACCCAGTGCTTC. It specifies CSAKQETQCF.

The V and J genes are TRBV12-3 or TRBV12-4 and TRBJ2-4; TRBD2 might be the D (5 bases). This CDR3 is 14 amino acids long. V was shortened by 5 bases and J by 7 bases, with 15 bases between the two germline ends. The CDR3 loop reads CASSPHPGGNIQYF. DNA of the CDR3: TGTGCCAGCAGTCCCCACCCGGGCGGGAACATTCAGTACTTC.